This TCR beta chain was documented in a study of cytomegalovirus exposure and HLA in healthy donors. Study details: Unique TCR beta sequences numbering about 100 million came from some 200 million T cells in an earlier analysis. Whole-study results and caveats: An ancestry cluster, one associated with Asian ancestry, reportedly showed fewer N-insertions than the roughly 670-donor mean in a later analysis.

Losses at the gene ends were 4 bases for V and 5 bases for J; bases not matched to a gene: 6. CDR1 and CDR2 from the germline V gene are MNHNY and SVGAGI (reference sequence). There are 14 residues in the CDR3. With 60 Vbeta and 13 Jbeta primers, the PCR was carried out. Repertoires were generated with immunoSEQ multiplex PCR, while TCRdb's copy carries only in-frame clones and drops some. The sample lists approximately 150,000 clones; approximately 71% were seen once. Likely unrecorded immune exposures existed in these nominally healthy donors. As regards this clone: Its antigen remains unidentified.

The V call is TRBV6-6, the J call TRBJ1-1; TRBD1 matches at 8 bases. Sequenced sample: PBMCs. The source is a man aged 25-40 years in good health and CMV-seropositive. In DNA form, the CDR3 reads TGTGCCAGCAGTTCCACTAGGACAGGGACTGAAGCTTTCTTT. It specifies CASSSTRTGTEAFF.